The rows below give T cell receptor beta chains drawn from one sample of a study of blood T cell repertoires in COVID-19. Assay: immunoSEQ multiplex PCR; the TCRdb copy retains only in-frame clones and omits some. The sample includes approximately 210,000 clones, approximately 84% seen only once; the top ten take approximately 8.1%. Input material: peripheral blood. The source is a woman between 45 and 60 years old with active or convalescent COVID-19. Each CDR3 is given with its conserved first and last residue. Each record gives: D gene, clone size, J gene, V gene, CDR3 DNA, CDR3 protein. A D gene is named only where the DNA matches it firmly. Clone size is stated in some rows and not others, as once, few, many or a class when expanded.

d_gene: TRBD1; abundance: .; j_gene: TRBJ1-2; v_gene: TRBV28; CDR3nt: TGTGCCAGCACCAAGGGACAGGGCTATGGCTACACCTTC; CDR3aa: CASTKGQGYGYTF
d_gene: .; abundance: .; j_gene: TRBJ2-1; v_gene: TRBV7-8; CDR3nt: TGTGCCAGCAGCCTAGGGGGGGATGAGCAGTTCTTC; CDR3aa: CASSLGGDEQFF
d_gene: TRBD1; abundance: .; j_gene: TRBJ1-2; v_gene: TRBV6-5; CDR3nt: TGTGCCAGCAGTACCCAGGGGGCGGCCTATGGCTACACCTTC; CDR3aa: CASSTQGAAYGYTF
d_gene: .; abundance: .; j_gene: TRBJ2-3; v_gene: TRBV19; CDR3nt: TGTGCCAGTAGGGTCACAGCTAGCACAGATACGCAGTATTTT; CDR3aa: CASRVTASTDTQYF
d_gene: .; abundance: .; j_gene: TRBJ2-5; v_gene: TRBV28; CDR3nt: TGTGCCAGCAGTCCCCGACGGTTAGGGAGACCCCAGTACTTC; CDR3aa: CASSPRRLGRPQYF
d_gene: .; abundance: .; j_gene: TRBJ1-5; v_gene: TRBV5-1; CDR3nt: TGCGCCAGCAGCGACACACCAGAAGGTCAGCCCCAGCATTTT; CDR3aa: CASSDTPEGQPQHF
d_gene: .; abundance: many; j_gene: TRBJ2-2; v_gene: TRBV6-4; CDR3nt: TGTGCCAGCAGTGACTCCGGACAGAACACCGGGGAGCTGTTTTTT; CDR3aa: CASSDSGQNTGELFF
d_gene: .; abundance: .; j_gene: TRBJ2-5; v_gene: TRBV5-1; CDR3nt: TGCGCCAGCAGCTTGGTCGGTAGCGGTGCACAAGAGACCCAGTACTTC; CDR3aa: CASSLVGSGAQETQYF
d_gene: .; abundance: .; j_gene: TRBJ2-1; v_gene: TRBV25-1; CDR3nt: TGTGCCAGCAGTGGGGACACTACCTGGGGTTACAATGAGCAGTTCTTC; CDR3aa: CASSGDTTWGYNEQFF
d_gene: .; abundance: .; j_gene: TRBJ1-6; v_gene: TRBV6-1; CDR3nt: TGTGCCAGCAGTGAAGGCTGGCGGAAGGATTCACCCCTCCACTTT; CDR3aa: CASSEGWRKDSPLHF
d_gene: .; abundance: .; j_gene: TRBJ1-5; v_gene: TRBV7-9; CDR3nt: TGTGCCAGCAGCTTAGACGGTCGCACCAATCAGCCCCAGCATTTT; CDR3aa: CASSLDGRTNQPQHF
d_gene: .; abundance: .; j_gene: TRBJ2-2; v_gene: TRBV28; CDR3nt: TGTGCCAGCAGAGGAGGTTACCCCACCGGGGAGCTGTTTTTT; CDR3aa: CASRGGYPTGELFF
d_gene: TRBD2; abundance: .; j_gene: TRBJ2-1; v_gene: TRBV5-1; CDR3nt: TGCGCCAGCAGCTCTCCTGCGGGTCTTAGGACTAGCGGCTACAATGAGCAGTTCTTC; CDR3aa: CASSSPAGLRTSGYNEQFF
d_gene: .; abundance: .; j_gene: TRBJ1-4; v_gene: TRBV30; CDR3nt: TGTGCCTGGAGCCCCGGGACACCTGAAAAACTGTTTTTT; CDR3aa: CAWSPGTPEKLFF
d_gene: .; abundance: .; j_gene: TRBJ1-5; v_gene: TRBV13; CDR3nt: TGTGCCAGCAGCTTGGGAGGGCCAGGACCAAATCAGCCCCAGCATTTT; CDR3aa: CASSLGGPGPNQPQHF
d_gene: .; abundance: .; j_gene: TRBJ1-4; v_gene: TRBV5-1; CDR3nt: TGCGCCAGCAGACGGGGGGCGCCTGGTGAAAAACTGTTTTTT; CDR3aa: CASRRGAPGEKLFF
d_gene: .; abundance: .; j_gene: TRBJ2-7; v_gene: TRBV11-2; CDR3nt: TGTGCCAGCAGCGGGACAAGCTACGAGCAGTACTTC; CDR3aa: CASSGTSYEQYF
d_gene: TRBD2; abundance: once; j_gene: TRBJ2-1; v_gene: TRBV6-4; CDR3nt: TGTGCCAGCAGTGGCCTAGCGGGAGGGGGTAATGAGCAGTTCTTC; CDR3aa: CASSGLAGGGNEQFF
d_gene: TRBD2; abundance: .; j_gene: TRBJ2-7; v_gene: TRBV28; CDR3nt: TGTGCCAGCAGTTTACCTAGCGGGAGTAAGTACGAGCAGTACTTC; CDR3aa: CASSLPSGSKYEQYF
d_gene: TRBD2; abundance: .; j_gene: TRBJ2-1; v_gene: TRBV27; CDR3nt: TGTGCCAGCAGTTTTTCCCCTAGCGGTCTCACCGATGAGCAGTTCTTC; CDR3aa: CASSFSPSGLTDEQFF
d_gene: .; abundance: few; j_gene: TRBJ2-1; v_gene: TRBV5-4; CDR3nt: TGTGCCAGCAGCGTGAGCAGGGGTGAGCAGTTCTTC; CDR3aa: CASSVSRGEQFF
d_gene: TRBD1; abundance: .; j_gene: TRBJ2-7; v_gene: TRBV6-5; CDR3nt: TGTGCCAGCAGTTACGAGGGACAGATCTACGAGCAGTACTTC; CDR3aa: CASSYEGQIYEQYF
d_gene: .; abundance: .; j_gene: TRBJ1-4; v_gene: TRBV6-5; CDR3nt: TGTGCCAGCAGGCGGGGCAGCACTAATGAAAAACTGTTTTTT; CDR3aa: CASRRGSTNEKLFF
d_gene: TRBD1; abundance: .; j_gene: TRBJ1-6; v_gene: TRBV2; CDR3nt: TGTGCCAGTAAGGACAGGGGTGGCAATTCACCCCTCCACTTT; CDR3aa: CASKDRGGNSPLHF
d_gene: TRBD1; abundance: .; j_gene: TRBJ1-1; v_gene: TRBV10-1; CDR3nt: TGCGCCAGCAGTGGACAGGGTCCGAACACTGAAGCTTTCTTT; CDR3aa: CASSGQGPNTEAFF
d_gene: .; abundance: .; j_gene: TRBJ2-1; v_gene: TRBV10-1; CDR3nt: TGCGCCAGCAGTGATGCGGGGCGGAATGAGCAGTTCTTC; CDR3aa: CASSDAGRNEQFF
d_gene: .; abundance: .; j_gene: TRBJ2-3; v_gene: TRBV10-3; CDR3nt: TGTGCCATCAGTGGGCATAACCCCCCCACAGATACGCAGTATTTT; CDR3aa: CAISGHNPPTDTQYF
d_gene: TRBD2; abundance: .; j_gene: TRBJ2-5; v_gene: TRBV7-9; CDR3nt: TGTGCCAGCACCCAATGGGCGGGAGTGGTCACGGAGACCCAGTACTTC; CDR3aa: CASTQWAGVVTETQYF
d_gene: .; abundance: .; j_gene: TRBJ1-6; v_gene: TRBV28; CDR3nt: TGTGCCACCTACACAGGGAATTCACCCCTCCACTTT; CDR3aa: CATYTGNSPLHF